This entry lists 2 T cell receptor beta chains sequenced from one sample in a study of OX40 agonist ivuxolimab in advanced cancers. Only in-frame clones appear in the TCRdb table, and some are missing; sequencing was by immunoSEQ multiplex PCR. The top ten clones hold roughly 3% of a sample with about 51,000 clones, more than 65% of them seen once. The sequencing here drew on CD4+ or CD8+ T cells sorted from blood, taken in a trial of the OX40 agonist ivuxolimab. Receptors originate from an adult with an advanced solid tumor such as melanoma, head and neck, liver or kidney cancer.

J is TRBJ2-1 and V is TRBV5-1; a possible D gene is TRBD1 (5 bases). Per germline, CDR1 SGHRS and CDR2 YFSETQ. This CDR3 region has 14 residues. V was clipped by 0 bases and J by 5 bases, with 9 bases between them. The CDR3 DNA follows: TGCGCCAGCAGCTTGGAAGGGGCCCACAATGAGCAGTTCTTC. Translated, it gives CASSLEGAHNEQFF.

The V gene is TRBV6-5, the J gene TRBJ2-2; the match to TRBD2 covers 8 bases. Germline CDR1 reads MNHEY; CDR2 reads SVGAGI. The CDR3 consists of 14 residues. V shed 11 bases, J shed 6 bases, and the junction held 11 bases outside the gene matches. The CDR3 region is CAAARVGGAGELFF. The CDR3 nucleotides read TGTGCCGCCGCCCGTGTCGGGGGGGCCGGGGAGCTGTTTTTT.